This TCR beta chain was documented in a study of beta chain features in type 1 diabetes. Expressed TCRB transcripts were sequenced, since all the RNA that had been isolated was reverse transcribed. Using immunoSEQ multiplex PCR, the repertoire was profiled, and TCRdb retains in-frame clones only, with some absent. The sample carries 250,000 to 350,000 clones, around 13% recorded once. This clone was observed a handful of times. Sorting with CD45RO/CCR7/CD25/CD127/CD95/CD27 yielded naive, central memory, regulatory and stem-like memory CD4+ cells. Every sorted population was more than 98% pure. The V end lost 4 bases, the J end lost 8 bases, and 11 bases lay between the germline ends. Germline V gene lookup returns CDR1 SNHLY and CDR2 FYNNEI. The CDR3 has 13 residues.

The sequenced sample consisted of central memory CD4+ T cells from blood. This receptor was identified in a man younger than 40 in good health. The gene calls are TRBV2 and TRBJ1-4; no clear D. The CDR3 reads CASSVAFGEKLFF. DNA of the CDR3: TGTGCCAGCAGTGTAGCCTTTGGAGAAAAACTGTTTTTT.